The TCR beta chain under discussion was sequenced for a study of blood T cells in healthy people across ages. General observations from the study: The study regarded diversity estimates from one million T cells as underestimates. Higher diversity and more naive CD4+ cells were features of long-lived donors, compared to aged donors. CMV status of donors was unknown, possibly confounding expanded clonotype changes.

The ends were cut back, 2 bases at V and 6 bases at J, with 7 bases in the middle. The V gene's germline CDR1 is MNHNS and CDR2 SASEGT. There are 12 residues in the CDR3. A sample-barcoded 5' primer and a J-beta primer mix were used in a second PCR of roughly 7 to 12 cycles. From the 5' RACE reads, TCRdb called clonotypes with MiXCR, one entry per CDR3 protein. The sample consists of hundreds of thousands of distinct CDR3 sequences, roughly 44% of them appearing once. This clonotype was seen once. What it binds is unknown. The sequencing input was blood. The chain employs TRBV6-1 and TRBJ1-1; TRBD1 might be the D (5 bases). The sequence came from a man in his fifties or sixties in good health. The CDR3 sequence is CASSEPGPEAFF. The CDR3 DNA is TGTGCCAGCAGTGAACCGGGGCCTGAAGCTTTCTTT.